A single sample is the source of the 6 T cell receptor beta chains below, sequenced in a study of radiation and T cells in renal cell carcinoma. Time point described: baseline pretreatment blood. Described treatment: 15 Gy SBRT to primary tumor, nephrectomy 4 weeks later. Sequencing used immunoSEQ multiplex PCR; TCRdb keeps in-frame clones, though not all of them. The table has about 150,000 clones, about 88% seen once; the top ten hold 3.5% to 5%. Here the sequenced sample was blood, taken from a patient whose treatment included radiotherapy and nephrectomy. The receptors were sampled from a woman aged 65 to 85 with renal cell carcinoma.

The gene calls are TRBV19 and TRBJ2-5; 10 bases line up with TRBD2. The CDR3 contains 14 residues. Trimming removed 6 bases from V and 7 bases from J; junction bases left unmatched: 8. Germline CDR1 reads LNHDA; CDR2 reads SQIVND (reference sequence). The chain's CDR3 is CASRMLAGEGTQYF. The CDR3 region has the DNA TGTGCCAGTAGGATGCTAGCGGGGGAGGGGACCCAGTACTTC.

The chain is built from TRBV30 and TRBJ2-3; TRBD1 might be the D (6 bases). Germline CDR1 and CDR2: GTSNPN and SVGIG (reference sequence). The V gene lost 8 bases and the J gene lost 3 bases, with 18 bases spanning the gap. This CDR3 region has 14 residues. CDR3 in DNA: TGTGCCGGTCGGGTGGGGGCAGAGACAGATACGCAGTATTTT. This gives the protein CAGRVGAETDTQYF.

The chain links TRBV6-6 to TRBJ1-3; D possibly corresponds to TRBD1 (5 bases). Germline lookup yields CDR1 MNHNY and CDR2 SVGAGI (reference sequence). Trimming took off 8 bases at V and 1 base at J, with 15 bases between the two ends. The CDR3 loop spans 15 amino acids. This CDR3 reads CASSRTGASGNTIYF. DNA of the CDR3: TGTGCCAGCTCCAGAACAGGAGCTTCTGGAAACACCATATATTTT.

The chain carries TRBV7-3 and TRBJ1-6, with TRBD1 matching 8 bases. Germline V gene lookup returns CDR1 SGHTA and CDR2 FQGTGA. CDR3 length: 15 residues. Trimming at V came to 5 bases and at J to 9 bases, leaving 9 bases not matched to a gene. Here the CDR3 reads CASSLSSTGGSPLHF. DNA for the CDR3: TGTGCCAGCAGCCTCAGCAGTACAGGGGGTTCACCCCTCCACTTT.

This clone was seen just once. The sample contains more than one DNA sequence encoding this CDR3. This chain connects TRBV28 to TRBJ1-2, with D unclear. This CDR3 comprises 12 residues. CDR1 is MDHEN and CDR2 is SYDVKM in the germline V gene. Trimming removed 1 base from V and 3 bases from J, with 3 bases in between. The CDR3 region has the DNA TGTGCCAGCAGTTTATCAGACTATGGCTACACCTTC. Protein sequence: CASSLSDYGYTF.

This chain connects TRBV18 to TRBJ1-3; TRBD1 agrees at 8 bases. This CDR3 contains 16 residues. Germline V gene lookup returns CDR1 KGHSH and CDR2 LQKENI. Losses at the gene ends were 2 bases for V and 0 bases for J; bases not matched to a gene: 3. Here the CDR3 DNA reads TGTGCCAGCTCACCAAGGACAGGGAGCTCTGGAAACACCATATATTTT. It encodes CASSPRTGSSGNTIYF.